In this sample, the clone carrying this T cell receptor beta chain turned up many times. Amplification of the TCR beta CDR3 regions used RNA transcripts (as template). The workflow started with a first-round RT-PCR run with HTBI primers and then moved on to a second-round multiplex PCR. One entry per CDR3 protein results from TCRdb running MiXCR on the multiplex PCR reads. The data show hundreds of thousands of distinct CDR3 sequences, roughly 15% seen once. The sample originates from a study of Graves' ophthalmopathy and Graves' hyperthyroidism. The CDR3 extends over 16 amino acids. The V and J ends lost 0 bases and 0 bases respectively, with 10 bases between them. Germline values: CDR1 SGHRS, CDR2 YFSETQ.

Sequences were obtained from peripheral blood. The rearrangement joins TRBV5-1 to TRBJ1-5; D remains ambiguous. This receptor was obtained from a woman aged 18-29 years with stable Graves' hyperthyroidism. CDR3 loop: CASSLDGRSSNQPQHF. CDR3 sequence (DNA): TGCGCCAGCAGCTTGGATGGCAGGTCTAGCAATCAGCCCCAGCATTTT.